Below, 4 T cell receptor beta chains from the same sample are listed, as sequenced in a study of T cell repertoires in cytomegalovirus infection. For these receptors, no antigen is known. TCRdb processed the reads anew with MiXCR; each CDR3 protein has one entry. The data contain 250,000 to 400,000 distinct CDR3 sequences, more than 20% of them seen just once; the ten biggest clones take up more than 10%. The sequenced sample was cultured PBMCs, obtained from culture after CMV antigen stimulation. These TCRs come from a human donor in good health (CMV status not recorded). Some clones in this sample may be carry-over from other donors' samples.

The V call is TRBV14, the J call TRBJ1-4, with no clear D. Germline CDR1 is SGHDN and CDR2 is FVKESK. The CDR3 has 15 amino acids. Trimming left V 1 base short and J 0 bases short, with 6 bases between. CDR3 in DNA: TGTGCCAGCAGCCAAGTGCTAACAACTAATGAAAAACTGTTTTTT. This encodes CASSQVLTTNEKLFF.

This clonotype was seen a few times. This rearrangement joins TRBV4-1 to TRBJ2-7; 10 nucleotides agree with TRBD2. In germline, CDR1 is MGHRA, CDR2 YSYEKL. There are 14 residues in the CDR3. Unmatched junction bases numbered 7, after V lost 4 bases and J lost 7 bases. The CDR3 protein is CASSLLAGGGEQYV. The CDR3 DNA reads TGCGCCAGCAGCCTCTTAGCGGGAGGCGGGGAGCAGTACGTC.

The J gene is TRBJ2-4, the V gene TRBV7-2, with 8 bases lining up with TRBD2. The trim removed 3 bases at V and 8 bases at J, leaving 9 bases unmatched. The CDR3 runs 15 residues. CDR1 is SGHTA, CDR2 FQGNSA, per germline. As DNA, the CDR3 is TGTGCCAGCAGCTTCGTAGCGGGGCGAGGGGACATTCAGTACTTC. The encoded protein is CASSFVAGRGDIQYF. Based on the CDR3 plus reference TRBV7-2 and TRBJ2-4, the full variable domain is GAGVSQSPSNKVTEKGKDVELRCDPISGHTALYWYRQSLGQGLEFLIYFQGNSAPDKSGLPSDRFSAERTGGSVSTLTIQRTQQEDSAVYLCASSFVAGRGDIQYFGAGTRLSVL.

This chain joins TRBV19 and TRBJ1-3; 7 positions match TRBD1. The CDR3 totals 14 residues. J gave up 5 bases and V 11 bases, and 12 bases lay outside the gene matches. The V gene's germline CDR1 is LNHDA and CDR2 SQIVND (reference sequence). The CDR3 nucleotides are TGTGCCTCCGCGGGACAGTTCGGGAGAAACACCATATATTTT. It is translated as CASAGQFGRNTIYF.